The present entry profiles one T cell receptor beta chain with its context. This clone appeared a single time. Which antigen it targets is not known. Base quality data are lacking; no much larger clone is found one base away. The data were obtained in a study of PD-L1 blockade in urothelial cancer (TCRdb year 2017). A note on the overall study: All patients started therapy around 2014 and received atezolizumab 1,200 mg intravenously every 3 weeks. Pretreatment tumor samples, along with matched peripheral blood collected serially before and after atezolizumab treatment, underwent TCR sequencing. In the same patients who had TCR sequencing, pretreatment tumors also underwent whole exome sequencing and RNA sequencing. Blood samples gave a median of about 140,000 T cells and 82,636 unique TCRs, with a median clonality of roughly 0.08. Somatic, immune and clinical correlates of response to PD-L1 blockade with atezolizumab in urothelial cancer were the focus of an exploratory multi-omic analysis. Patients had an ECOG performance status of 0 or 1 and had received between 0 and 3 prior chemotherapy regimens. About 85% of the 29 patients were identified as males with urothelial cancer of bladder origin, and a prior smoking history was reported by 18 of 29 patients. Pretreatment blood TCR-seq was available for under 35 patients, at least one posttreatment blood collection was obtained for around 24 patients, and tumor TCR-seq was available for around 24 patients. Durable clinical benefit meant progression-free survival longer than 6 months, and TCR features were also tested against progression-free and overall survival. Blood samples were analyzed at two time points: 3 weeks after treatment start (second dose) and 6 weeks after treatment start. Durable clinical benefit was achieved by nine patients but not by the remaining 20. Overall results and qualifications from the work: Because of the small sample size (n ≈ 30) and the many exploratory analyses performed, the results are intended to be regarded as hypothesis-generating. Improved progression-free and overall survival was associated with having pretreatment peripheral blood TCR clonality below the median. Among patients with durable benefit, tumor-associated TCR clones showed greater expansion in peripheral blood 3 weeks after treatment started (n ≈ 20, p = 0.022).

The intended sense of this specimen's time point label: pretreatment peripheral blood. The cohort comprised approximately 30 patients with locally advanced or metastatic urothelial carcinoma treated at Memorial Sloan Kettering on a trial protocol. Peripheral blood mononuclear cells were collected pretreatment and during treatment, with between 1 and 8 total time points obtained per patient. The Qiagen DNeasy Blood extraction kit was used to purify genomic DNA from total PBMCs and from tumor samples. PBMCs were collected pretreatment and during treatment, and were isolated and stored as previously described. According to the germline V gene, CDR1 reads SGHAT and CDR2 reads FQNNGV. From V the trimming removes 2 bases and from J it removes 4 bases, while the gene matches leave 7 bases of the junction unaccounted for. CDR3 length: 16 amino acids, cysteine to phenylalanine. The retained sequence is limited to the CDR3, 48 bases, with the frame set at the first base.

To estimate absolute template abundance from read counts, synthetic TCR analog templates were spiked into each PCR. TCRbeta CDR3 regions were amplified from genomic DNA with bias-controlled V and J gene primers using the immunoSEQ assay. Sequencing of rearranged TCRbeta segments was done at approximately 20X coverage. As for the authors' bioinformatics: Sequencing errors were corrected by clustering and CDR3s were annotated against IMGT to assign V, D and J genes. Out-of-frame and stop-codon sequences were excluded, and only productive TCRbeta rearrangements were used in downstream analyses. Clonality was calculated as one minus the Shannon entropy normalized by the log of the number of unique productive sequences. Fisher's exact test with Benjamini-Hochberg correction, at a threshold of adjusted p below 0.01, was used to find clones that differed between time points or between blood and tumor. Sourced from immuneACCESS, this table was stored by TCRdb with only in-frame sequences that have V and J called. A share of the clones is absent; for the studies checked, an unresolved V gene accounts for under half, and the remainder has no known explanation. V, J and clone size reflect that table, while D and trimming were determined from the DNA. For this sample the table gives about 95,000 clones, of which around 91% were detected only once. Roughly 1.6% of the sample is held by the ten biggest clonotypes.

The source material was PBMCs, sampled around atezolizumab (anti-PD-L1) treatment. The clonotype was recovered from a man aged 60 to 69 with urothelial cancer. This receptor chain uses TRBV11-2 and TRBJ2-5; 10 central nucleotides agree with TRBD2. For the CDR3, the sequence is CASSLPGLAASETQYF. The sequence in DNA is TGTGCCAGCAGCTTACCCGGACTAGCGGCGTCAGAGACCCAGTACTTC.